The 6 T cell receptor beta chains reported below all come from one sample, sequenced in a study of regulatory and conventional T cells in RAG deficiency. Blood CD4+ CD25-low CD127-high conventional T cells supplied the genomic DNA template. Profiled with immunoSEQ multiplex PCR; TCRdb holds only in-frame clones, not every one. The table lists roughly 45,000 clones, about 90% of them singletons. The same data also contributed to another study, on regulatory T cells. This second report adds: Primers: 52 TRBV forward and 13 TRBJ reverse.

Sequenced input: CD4+ effector T cells sorted from blood. The receptors originated from a human donor in good health.

The chain uses TRBV29-1 and TRBJ2-5; 12 bases fit TRBD2. Germline V lookup: CDR1 SQVTM, CDR2 ANQGSEA. Losses at the gene ends were 6 bases for V and 3 bases for J; bases not matched to a gene: 8. CDR3 size: 15 residues. This CDR3 reads CSVDDWTSGKETQYF. In DNA form, the CDR3 reads TGCAGCGTGGATGATTGGACTAGCGGGAAAGAGACCCAGTACTTC.

CDR3 protein: CASRILAAQPQHF. CDR3 coding DNA: TGTGCCAGCAGGATTTTAGCCGCTCAGCCCCAGCATTTT. V is TRBV6-1 and J is TRBJ1-5; no definite D call. The CDR3 is 13 amino acids. Trimming removed 6 bases from V and 6 bases from J, with 12 bases in between. Germline CDR1 reads MNHNS; CDR2 reads SASEGT.

The V gene is TRBV28, the J gene TRBJ2-7; weak D call: TRBD1 (5 bases). Germline V CDR1 and CDR2: MDHEN, SYDVKM. The CDR3 is 11 residues long. Between the trimmed V and J ends, which lost 6 bases and 7 bases, there was a span of 10 bases. CDR3 in amino acids: CASRQGSEQYF. As DNA, the CDR3 is TGTGCCAGCAGGCAGGGAAGTGAGCAGTACTTC. Full variable domain (remainder filled in from reference TRBV28 and TRBJ2-7): DVKVTQSSRYLVKRTGEKVFLECVQDMDHENMFWYRQDPGLGLRLIYFSYDVKMKEKGDIPEGYSVSREKKERFSLILESASTNQTSMYLCASRQGSEQYFGPGTRLTVT.

V is TRBV6-1 and J is TRBJ2-7, with 7 bases fitting TRBD2. In germline, CDR1 is MNHNS, CDR2 SASEGT. The CDR3 is made up of 12 amino acids. The V gene end was trimmed by 7 bases and the J gene end by 9 bases; junction bases not matched to a gene: 9. Here the CDR3 DNA reads TGTGCCAGCAAAGAAAGCGGGGCAGGGCAGTACTTC. This codes for CASKESGAGQYF.

The rearrangement uses TRBV6-1 and TRBJ2-7; 9 bases agree with TRBD1. Losses at the gene ends were 4 bases for V and 2 bases for J; bases not matched to a gene: 6. Per germline, CDR1 MNHNS and CDR2 SASEGT. The CDR3 runs 15 residues. The CDR3 spells CASSGGQGPTYEQYF. In nucleotides, the CDR3 is TGTGCCAGCAGTGGCGGACAGGGGCCCACCTACGAGCAGTACTTC.

V and J are TRBV5-6 and TRBJ2-1; D remains unclear. The CDR3 sequence is 12 residues long. Trimming removed 2 bases at V and 8 bases at J, with 8 bases between. Germline V gives CDR1 SGHDT, CDR2 YYEEEE. The CDR3 here is CASSLESHEQFF. The CDR3 DNA is TGTGCCAGCAGCTTAGAAAGTCATGAGCAGTTCTTC.